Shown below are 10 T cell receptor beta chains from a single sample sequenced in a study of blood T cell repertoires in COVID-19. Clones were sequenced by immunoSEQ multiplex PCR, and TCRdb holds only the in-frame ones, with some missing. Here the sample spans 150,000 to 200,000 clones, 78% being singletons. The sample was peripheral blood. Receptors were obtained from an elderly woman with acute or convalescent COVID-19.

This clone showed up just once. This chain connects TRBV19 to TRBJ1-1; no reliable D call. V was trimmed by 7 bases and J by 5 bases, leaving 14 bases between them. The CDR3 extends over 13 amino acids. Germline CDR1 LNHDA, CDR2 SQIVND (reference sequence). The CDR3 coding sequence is TGTGCCAGTACGATTTTCGGGATTACTGAAGCTTTCTTT. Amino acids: CASTIFGITEAFF.

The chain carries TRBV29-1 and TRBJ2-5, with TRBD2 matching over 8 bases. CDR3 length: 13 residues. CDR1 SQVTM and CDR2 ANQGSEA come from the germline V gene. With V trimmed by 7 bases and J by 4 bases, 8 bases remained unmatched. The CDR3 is CSATGGAPETQYF. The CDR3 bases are TGCAGCGCTACCGGGGGGGCACCAGAGACCCAGTACTTC.

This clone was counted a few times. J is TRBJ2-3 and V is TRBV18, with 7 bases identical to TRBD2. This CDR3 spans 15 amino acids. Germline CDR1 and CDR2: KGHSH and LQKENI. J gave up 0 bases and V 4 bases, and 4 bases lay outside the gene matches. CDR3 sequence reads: CASSLAGDSTDTQYF. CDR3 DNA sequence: TGTGCCAGCTCACTGGCGGGGGACAGCACAGATACGCAGTATTTT. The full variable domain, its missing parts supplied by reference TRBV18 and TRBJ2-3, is NAGVMQNPRHLVRRRGQEARLRCSPMKGHSHVYWYRQLPEEGLKFMVYLQKENIIDESGMPKERFSAEFPKEGPSILRIQQVVRGDSAAYFCASSLAGDSTDTQYFGPGTRLTVL.

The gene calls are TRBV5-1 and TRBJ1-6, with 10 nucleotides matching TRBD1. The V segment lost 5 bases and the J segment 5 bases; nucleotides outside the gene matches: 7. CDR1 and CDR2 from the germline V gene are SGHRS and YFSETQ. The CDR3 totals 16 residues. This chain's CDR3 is CASRLTGGMNNSPLHF. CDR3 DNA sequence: TGCGCCAGCAGACTGACAGGGGGCATGAATAATTCACCCCTCCACTTT. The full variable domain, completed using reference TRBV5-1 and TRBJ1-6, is KAGVTQTPRYLIKTRGQQVTLSCSPISGHRSVSWYQQTPGQGLQFLFEYFSETQRNKGNFPGRFSGRQFSNSRSEMNVSTLELGDSALYLCASRLTGGMNNSPLHFGNGTRLTVT.

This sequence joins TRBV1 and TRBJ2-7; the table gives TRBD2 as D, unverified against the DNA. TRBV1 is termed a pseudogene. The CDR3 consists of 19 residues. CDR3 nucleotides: TGCACCAGCAGCCAAGAGACCGGGACTAGCGCCCGAAGCTCCTACGAGCAGTACTTC. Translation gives CTSSQETGTSARSSYEQYF.

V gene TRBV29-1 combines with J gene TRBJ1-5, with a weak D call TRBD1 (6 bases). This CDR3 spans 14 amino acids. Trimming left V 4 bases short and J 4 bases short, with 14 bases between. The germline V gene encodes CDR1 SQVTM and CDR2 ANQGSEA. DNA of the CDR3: TGCAGCGTTGCAGCGGACAGTACAAATCAGCCCCAGCATTTT. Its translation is CSVAADSTNQPQHF.

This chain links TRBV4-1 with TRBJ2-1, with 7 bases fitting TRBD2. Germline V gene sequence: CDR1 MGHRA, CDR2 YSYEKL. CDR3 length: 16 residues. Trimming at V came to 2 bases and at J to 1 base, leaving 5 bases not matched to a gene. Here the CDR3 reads CASSQNLAVSYNEQFF. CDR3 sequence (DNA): TGCGCCAGCAGCCAAAACCTAGCGGTGTCCTACAATGAGCAGTTCTTC.

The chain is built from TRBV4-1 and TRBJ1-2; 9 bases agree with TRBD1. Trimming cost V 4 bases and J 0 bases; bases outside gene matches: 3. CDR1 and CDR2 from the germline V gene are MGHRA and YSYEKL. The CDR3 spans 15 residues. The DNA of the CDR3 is TGCGCCAGCAGCCTGGACAGGGGCTCTAACTATGGCTACACCTTC. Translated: CASSLDRGSNYGYTF.

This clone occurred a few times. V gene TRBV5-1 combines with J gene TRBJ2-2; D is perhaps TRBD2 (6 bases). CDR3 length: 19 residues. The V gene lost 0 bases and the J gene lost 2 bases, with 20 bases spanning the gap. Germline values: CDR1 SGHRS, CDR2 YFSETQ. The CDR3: CASSLGGSWRELNTGELFF. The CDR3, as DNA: TGCGCCAGCAGCTTGGGGGGGAGCTGGAGGGAACTCAACACCGGGGAGCTGTTTTTT.

The chain's CDR3 is CASSLGGGTIYF. The CDR3 coding sequence is TGTGCCAGCAGTTTGGGCGGGGGCACCATATATTTT. This rearrangement joins TRBV28 to TRBJ1-3, with TRBD1 as a possible D gene (5 bases). Between the trimmed V and J ends, which lost 3 bases and 9 bases, there was a span of 9 bases. Germline CDR1 is MDHEN and CDR2 is SYDVKM. This CDR3 is built from 12 residues. Complete variable domain (other parts from reference TRBV28 and TRBJ1-3): DVKVTQSSRYLVKRTGEKVFLECVQDMDHENMFWYRQDPGLGLRLIYFSYDVKMKEKGDIPEGYSVSREKKERFSLILESASTNQTSMYLCASSLGGGTIYFGEGSWLTVV.